This T cell receptor (beta chain) was captured in a study of human T cells and chemical hapten exposure. As to time point: patch test 3, about 24 weeks after DPC sensitization. Treatment reported: therapeutic diphenylcyclopropenone sensitization with weekly scalp DPC. The CDR3 spans 11 residues. Germline V lookup: CDR1 SQVTM, CDR2 ANQGSEA. Using its own MiXCR run on the RACE reads, TCRdb lists one record per CDR3 protein. The repertoire holds approximately 60,000 distinct CDR3 sequences, with approximately 10% as singletons. This receptor was obtained from a woman in her 30s with alopecia areata. Some clones in this sample may be carry-over from other donors' samples. The chain is built from TRBV29-1 and TRBJ1-1; possibly TRBD1 for D (5 bases). The sample here was whole blood, taken in connection with sensitization to the hapten diphenylcyclopropenone (DPC). The CDR3 is CSGVRNTEAFF. CDR3 in DNA: TGCTCGGGGGTAAGGAACACTGAAGCTTTCTTT.